Listed below are T cell receptor beta chains from one sample, sequenced in a study of T cells in Graves' hyperthyroidism and ophthalmopathy. MiXCR, applied by TCRdb to the multiplex PCR reads, yields one record per CDR3 protein. The sample holds around 690,000 distinct CDR3 sequences, roughly a sixth seen once. The sequencing sample was made of blood. These receptors were obtained from a man in his fifties with Graves' hyperthyroidism. CDR3s leave out the opening cysteine and the closing phenylalanine or tryptophan.

j_gene,v_gene,CDR3aa
TRBJ2-7,TRBV5-1,ASSPDRGPYEQY
TRBJ2-1,TRBV7-3,ASSFRDPIYNEQF
TRBJ2-7,TRBV4-3,ASSQALSATTYEQY
TRBJ2-1,TRBV4-3,ASSQGAGSNEQF
TRBJ2-7,TRBV6-5,ASSYLAGAYEQY
TRBJ2-3,TRBV29-1,SVRREARTDTQY
TRBJ2-5,TRBV7-8,ATAGLIRETQY
TRBJ1-1,TRBV2,ASSEALVGGRAF
TRBJ2-6,TRBV7-2,ASSPTPGTDVRSSSGANVLT
TRBJ1-2,TRBV6-5,ASSYSTGDYGYT
TRBJ2-5,TRBV11-2,ASSLRWAQETQY
TRBJ2-1,TRBV30,AWSVQGATQF
TRBJ1-2,TRBV7-9,ASRSGTGGGYT
TRBJ2-7,TRBV7-9,ASSLVSSYEQY
TRBJ2-5,TRBV28,ASSSRSQETQY
TRBJ2-7,TRBV6-2/TRBV6-3,ASSYMGPSSSYEQY
TRBJ2-1,TRBV5-1,ASSPTNGDNEQF
TRBJ2-1,TRBV20-1,SARAPGQGARSSYNEQF
TRBJ2-3,TRBV27,ASSLRLDSDTQY
TRBJ1-2,TRBV15,ATSRDRDMFVYGYT
TRBJ2-7,TRBV7-2,ASTPLAGGHYEQY
TRBJ2-7,TRBV18,ASSPPGQGYGEQY
TRBJ1-5,TRBV11-2,ASSSEGQGRTQPQH